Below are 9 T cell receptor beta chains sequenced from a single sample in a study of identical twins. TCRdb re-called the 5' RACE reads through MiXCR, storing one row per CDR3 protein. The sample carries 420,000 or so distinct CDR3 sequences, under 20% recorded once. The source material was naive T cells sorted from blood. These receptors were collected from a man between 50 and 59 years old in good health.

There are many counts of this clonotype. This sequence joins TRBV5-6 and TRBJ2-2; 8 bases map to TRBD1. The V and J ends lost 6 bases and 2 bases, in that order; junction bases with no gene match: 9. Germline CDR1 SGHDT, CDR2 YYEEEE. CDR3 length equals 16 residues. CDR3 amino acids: CASISQDRENTGELFF. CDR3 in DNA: TGTGCCAGCATCTCCCAGGACAGGGAAAACACCGGGGAGCTGTTTTTT.

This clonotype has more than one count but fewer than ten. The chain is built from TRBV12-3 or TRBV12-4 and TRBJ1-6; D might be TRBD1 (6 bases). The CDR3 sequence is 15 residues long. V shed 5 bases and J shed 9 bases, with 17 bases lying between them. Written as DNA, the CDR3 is TGTGCCAGCAGTCCAGAGGGGGGAATTAGTTCACCCCTCCACTTT. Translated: CASSPEGGISSPLHF.

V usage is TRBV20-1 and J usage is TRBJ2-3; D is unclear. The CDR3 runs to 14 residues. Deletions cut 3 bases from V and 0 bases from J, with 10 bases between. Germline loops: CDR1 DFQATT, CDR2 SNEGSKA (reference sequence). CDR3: CSARNTISTDTQYF. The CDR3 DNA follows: TGCAGTGCTAGGAATACTATTAGCACAGATACGCAGTATTTT.

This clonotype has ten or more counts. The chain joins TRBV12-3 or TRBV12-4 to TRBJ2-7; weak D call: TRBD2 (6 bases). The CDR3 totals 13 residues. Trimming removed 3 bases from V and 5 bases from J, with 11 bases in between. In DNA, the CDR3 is TGTGCCAGCAGTTTGGAGGGGAGTGACGAGCAGTACTTC. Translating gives CASSLEGSDEQYF.

CDR3 residues: CASSIILQPNQPQHF. Written as DNA, the CDR3 is TGTGCCAGTAGTATAATCCTACAGCCTAATCAGCCCCAGCATTTT. This chain uses TRBV19 with TRBJ1-5; D is unclear. The V end was cut by 2 bases, the J end by 4 bases, with 12 bases between. Germline V gene sequence: CDR1 LNHDA, CDR2 SQIVND (reference sequence). The CDR3 length is 15 residues. Drawing the rest from reference TRBV19 and TRBJ1-5, the complete variable domain is DGGITQSPKYLFRKEGQNVTLSCEQNLNHDAMYWYRQDPGQGLRLIYYSQIVNDFQKGDIAEGYSVSREKKESFPLTVTSAQKNPTAFYLCASSIILQPNQPQHFGDGTRLSIL.

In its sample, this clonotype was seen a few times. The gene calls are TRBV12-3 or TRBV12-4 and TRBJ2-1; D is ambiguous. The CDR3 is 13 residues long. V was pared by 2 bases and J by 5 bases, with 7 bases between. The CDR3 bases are TGTGCCAGCAGTTTACGTCAGAACAATGAGCAGTTCTTC. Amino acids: CASSLRQNNEQFF.

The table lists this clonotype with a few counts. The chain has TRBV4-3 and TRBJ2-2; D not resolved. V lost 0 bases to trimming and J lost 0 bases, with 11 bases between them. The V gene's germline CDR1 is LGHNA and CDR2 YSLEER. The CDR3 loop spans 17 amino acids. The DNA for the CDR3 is TGCGCCAGCAGCCAAGATTCGGCACGAGCGAACACCGGGGAGCTGTTTTTT. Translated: CASSQDSARANTGELFF.

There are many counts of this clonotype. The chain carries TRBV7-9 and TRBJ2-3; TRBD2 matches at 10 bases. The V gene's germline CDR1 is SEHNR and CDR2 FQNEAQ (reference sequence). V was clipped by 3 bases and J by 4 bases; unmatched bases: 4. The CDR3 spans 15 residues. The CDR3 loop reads CASSFLAGDADTQYF. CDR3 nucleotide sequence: TGTGCCAGCAGCTTCCTAGCGGGAGACGCAGATACGCAGTATTTT. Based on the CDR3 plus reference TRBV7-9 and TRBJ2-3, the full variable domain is DTGVSQNPRHKITKRGQNVTFRCDPISEHNRLYWYRQTLGQGPEFLTYFQNEAQLEKSRLLSDRFSAERPKGSFSTLEIQRTEQGDSAMYLCASSFLAGDADTQYFGPGTRLTVL.

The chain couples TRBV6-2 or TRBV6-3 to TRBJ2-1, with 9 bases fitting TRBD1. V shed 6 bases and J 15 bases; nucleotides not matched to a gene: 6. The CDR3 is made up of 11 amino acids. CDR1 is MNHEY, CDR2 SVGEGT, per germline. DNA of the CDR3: TGTGCCAGCAGCACCGGGACAGGGTTGTTCTTC. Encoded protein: CASSTGTGLFF.